A selection of T cell receptor beta chains follows, all from one sample in a study of blood T cell repertoires in COVID-19. TCRdb's table, derived via immunoSEQ multiplex PCR, lists solely in-frame clones and lacks some. The sample yields some 66,000 clones, 88% seen once. Source material: peripheral blood. All receptors come from a woman aged 55-70 years with acute or convalescent COVID-19. Both conserved end residues are part of each CDR3. A D gene is named only where the DNA matches it firmly. Not every row has a clone size; where given, it reads once, few, many or a size class.

DNA: .; CDR3: CASSFWRSNQPQHF; size: .; D: .; V: TRBV28; J: TRBJ1-5
DNA: TGTGCCAGCAGCGTAGACTTGGTTGGGGCCTTGAACACTGAAGCTTTCTTT; CDR3: CASSVDLVGALNTEAFF; size: .; D: .; V: TRBV9; J: TRBJ1-1
DNA: TGTGCCACCTCTAGCGGGGGGGCCTTCGGGGAGCTGTTTTTT; CDR3: CATSSGGAFGELFF; size: .; D: TRBD2; V: TRBV3-1/TRBV3-2; J: TRBJ2-2
DNA: TGTGCCAGCAGCTTATTGGGCGGAGGGAACAATGAGCAGTTCTTC; CDR3: CASSLLGGGNNEQFF; size: .; D: .; V: TRBV7-3; J: TRBJ2-1
DNA: TGTGCCAGCAGCCAAGAGGCACTAGCGGGAGGGGGGGCAGATACGCAGTATTTT; CDR3: CASSQEALAGGGADTQYF; size: .; D: TRBD2; V: TRBV4-2; J: TRBJ2-3
DNA: TGTGCCAGTAAGGACGGGATTCTGGGTATTGAAAAACTGTTTTTT; CDR3: CASKDGILGIEKLFF; size: .; D: .; V: TRBV19; J: TRBJ1-4
DNA: TGTGCCAGCAGTTACGGGGACAGGCTCGGCTACACCTTC; CDR3: CASSYGDRLGYTF; size: .; D: TRBD1; V: TRBV6-6; J: TRBJ1-2
DNA: TGTGCCAGCAGCGCCTGGACTAGCGGAGTCTACAATGAGCAGTTCTTC; CDR3: CASSAWTSGVYNEQFF; size: .; D: TRBD2; V: TRBV14; J: TRBJ2-1
DNA: TGTGCCAGTAGTATTAGGGGGCAGGGGTTGGGCAATGAGCAGTTCTTC; CDR3: CASSIRGQGLGNEQFF; size: .; D: TRBD1; V: TRBV19; J: TRBJ2-1
DNA: TGCGCCAGCAGGGGACTAGGCAACACCGGGGAGCTGTTTTTT; CDR3: CASRGLGNTGELFF; size: .; D: TRBD2; V: TRBV4-1; J: TRBJ2-2
DNA: TGTGCCAGCTCATTGTTGAACACTGAAGCTTTCTTT; CDR3: CASSLLNTEAFF; size: .; D: .; V: TRBV28; J: TRBJ1-1
DNA: TGTGCCAGCAGTGAAGCGTGGCAGGGGAGCTCTGGAAACACCATATATTTT; CDR3: CASSEAWQGSSGNTIYF; size: .; D: .; V: TRBV6-1; J: TRBJ1-3
DNA: TGTGCCAGCAGCTTGTCAGGGGGGTATGGCTACACCTTC; CDR3: CASSLSGGYGYTF; size: .; D: TRBD1; V: TRBV11-2; J: TRBJ1-2
DNA: TGTGCCAGCTCAGAGGGACAGAACACTGAAGCTTTCTTT; CDR3: CASSEGQNTEAFF; size: few; D: .; V: TRBV18; J: TRBJ1-1
DNA: TGCGCCAGCAGCCCGCCCTTGGGCGGGAAGGTTCGTTCCCAAGAGACCCAGTACTTC; CDR3: CASSPPLGGKVRSQETQYF; size: .; D: .; V: TRBV5-1; J: TRBJ2-5
DNA: TGTGCCAGCACCACGACTAATCGGGTTAGCACTGAAGCTTTCTTT; CDR3: CASTTTNRVSTEAFF; size: .; D: .; V: TRBV28; J: TRBJ1-1
DNA: TGTGCCAGCAGCTTAGGGGGGCTGTGGACCCAGTACTTC; CDR3: CASSLGGLWTQYF; size: .; D: .; V: TRBV7-2; J: TRBJ2-5
DNA: TGTGCCAGCAGCCAATTAAGGGGACAGGGTGGGTATGAGCAGTTCTTC; CDR3: CASSQLRGQGGYEQFF; size: .; D: TRBD1; V: TRBV3-1/TRBV3-2; J: TRBJ2-1
DNA: TGTGCCAGCTCCCAGCGGGGGGCCACTGAAGCTTTCTTT; CDR3: CASSQRGATEAFF; size: .; D: .; V: TRBV18; J: TRBJ1-1
DNA: TGTGCCAGCAGTGAAGGCCTCACCCGAGGCTTT; CDR3: CASSEGLTRGF; size: few; D: .; V: TRBV6-1; J: TRBJ1-1
DNA: TGTGCCAGCAAGCGGTCCTGGGAGGACTACTATGGCTACACCTTC; CDR3: CASKRSWEDYYGYTF; size: .; D: .; V: TRBV6-4; J: TRBJ1-2
DNA: TGTGCCAGCAGCCATGGGACAGTAGAAGCTTTCTTT; CDR3: CASSHGTVEAFF; size: .; D: TRBD1; V: TRBV3-1/TRBV3-2; J: TRBJ1-1
DNA: TGTGCCAGCAGCCCCGCGGCGGGGGCAATTATGAGCTATGGCTACACCTTC; CDR3: CASSPAAGAIMSYGYTF; size: .; D: .; V: TRBV7-2; J: TRBJ1-2
DNA: TGTGCCAGCAGCTATTGGACAGGGACCAATGAGCAGTTCTTC; CDR3: CASSYWTGTNEQFF; size: .; D: TRBD1; V: TRBV7-2; J: TRBJ2-1
DNA: TGTGCCAGCAGCTTAACCGGGACAGGGGTAGTCAACTATGGCTACACCTTC; CDR3: CASSLTGTGVVNYGYTF; size: once; D: TRBD1; V: TRBV7-9; J: TRBJ1-2
DNA: TGCAGCGCCGGACAGGTCTACAATGAGCAGTTCTTC; CDR3: CSAGQVYNEQFF; size: .; D: TRBD1; V: TRBV29-1; J: TRBJ2-1
DNA: TGTGCCAGCAGTTTATCCCGCACCGGGGAGCTGTTTTTT; CDR3: CASSLSRTGELFF; size: .; D: .; V: TRBV27; J: TRBJ2-2
DNA: TGTGCCAGCAGCCCGGACAGGGTCTATGGCTACACCTTC; CDR3: CASSPDRVYGYTF; size: .; D: TRBD1; V: TRBV6-5; J: TRBJ1-2
DNA: TGTGCCAGCAGTTTTTACAGGCAGGCTGGCTACACCTTC; CDR3: CASSFYRQAGYTF; size: once; D: .; V: TRBV12-3/TRBV12-4; J: TRBJ1-2
DNA: TGCGCCAGCAGCGACTACCGGGACAGATATGGCTACACCTTC; CDR3: CASSDYRDRYGYTF; size: .; D: TRBD1; V: TRBV5-1; J: TRBJ1-2